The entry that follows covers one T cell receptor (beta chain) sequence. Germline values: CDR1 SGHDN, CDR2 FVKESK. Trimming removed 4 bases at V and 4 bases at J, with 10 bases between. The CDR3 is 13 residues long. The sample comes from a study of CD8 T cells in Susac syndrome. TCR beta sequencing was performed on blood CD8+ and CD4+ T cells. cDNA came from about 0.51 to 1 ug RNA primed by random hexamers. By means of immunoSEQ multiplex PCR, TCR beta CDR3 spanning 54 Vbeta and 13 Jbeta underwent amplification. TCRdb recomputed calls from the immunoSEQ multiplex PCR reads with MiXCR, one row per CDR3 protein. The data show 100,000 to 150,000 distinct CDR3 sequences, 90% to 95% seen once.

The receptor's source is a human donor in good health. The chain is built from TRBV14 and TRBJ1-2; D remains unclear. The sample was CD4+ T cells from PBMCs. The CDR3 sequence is CASSRQAIYGYTF. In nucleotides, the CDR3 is TGTGCCAGCAGCCGGCAGGCGATCTATGGCTACACCTTC.